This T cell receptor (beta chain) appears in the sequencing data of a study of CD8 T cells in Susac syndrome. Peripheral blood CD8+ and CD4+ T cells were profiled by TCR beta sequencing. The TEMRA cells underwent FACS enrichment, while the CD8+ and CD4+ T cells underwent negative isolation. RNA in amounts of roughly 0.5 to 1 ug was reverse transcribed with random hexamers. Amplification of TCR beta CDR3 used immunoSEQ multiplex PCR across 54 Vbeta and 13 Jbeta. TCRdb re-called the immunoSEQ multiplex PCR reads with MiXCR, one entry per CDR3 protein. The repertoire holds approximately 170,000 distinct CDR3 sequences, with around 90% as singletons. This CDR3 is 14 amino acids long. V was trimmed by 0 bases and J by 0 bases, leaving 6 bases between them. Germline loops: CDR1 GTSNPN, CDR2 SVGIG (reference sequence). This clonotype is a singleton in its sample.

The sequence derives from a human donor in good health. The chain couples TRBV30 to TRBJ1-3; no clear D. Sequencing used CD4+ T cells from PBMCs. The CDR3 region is CAWSVHFSGNTIYF. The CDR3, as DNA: TGTGCCTGGAGTGTACATTTCTCTGGAAACACCATATATTTT. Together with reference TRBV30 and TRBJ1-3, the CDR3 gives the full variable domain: SQTIHQWPATLVQPVGSPLSLECTVEGTSNPNLYWYRQAAGRGLQLLFYSVGIGQISSEVPQNLSASRPQDRQFILSSKKLLLSDSGFYLCAWSVHFSGNTIYFGEGSWLTVV.